The subject of this entry is one T cell receptor (beta chain). No antigen is known for it. This entry comes from a study of T cell repertoires in cytomegalovirus infection. On the study more broadly: CMV infection together with matching HLA type was indicated by public TCR beta signatures. Study findings and constraints: Of the TCR beta families, the public ones yielded a cumulative frequency that identified carriers of CMV plus the relevant HLA.

TCRdb passed the reads through MiXCR, listing each CDR3 protein once. The table shows 700,000 to 850,000 distinct CDR3 sequences, with 32% occurring only once. The sequence was collected from a human donor in good health (CMV status not recorded). Some clones in this sample may be carry-over from other donors' samples. This specimen consisted of cultured CD8+ T cells from PBMCs, obtained from culture after CMV antigen stimulation.

The CDR3, as DNA: TGTGCCAGTAGTTCCAGGGGAACTAATGAAAAACTGTTTTTT. Its translation: CASSSRGTNEKLFF. The V call is TRBV19, the J call TRBJ1-4, with D possibly TRBD1 on 6 matching bases. Germline V CDR1 and CDR2: LNHDA, SQIVND (reference sequence). The CDR3 runs to 14 residues. The V end was cut by 5 bases, the J end by 1 base, with 8 bases between.